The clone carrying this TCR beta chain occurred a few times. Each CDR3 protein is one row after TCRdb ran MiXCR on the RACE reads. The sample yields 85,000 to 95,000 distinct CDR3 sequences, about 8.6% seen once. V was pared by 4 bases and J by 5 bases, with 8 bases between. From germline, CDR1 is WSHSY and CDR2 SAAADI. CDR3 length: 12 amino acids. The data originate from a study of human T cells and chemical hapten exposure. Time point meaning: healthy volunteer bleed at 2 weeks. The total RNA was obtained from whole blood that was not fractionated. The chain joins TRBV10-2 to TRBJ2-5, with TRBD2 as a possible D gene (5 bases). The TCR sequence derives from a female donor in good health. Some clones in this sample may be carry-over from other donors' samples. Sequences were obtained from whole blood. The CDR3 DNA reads TGCGCCAGCAGTGCGGGGTTCGAGACCCAGTACTTC. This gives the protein CASSAGFETQYF.